The next 23 T cell receptor beta chains were all read from a single sample in a study of vaccination and CD4 T cells after COVID-19. Treatment here: approximately nine-day PBMC culture with coronavirus spike peptide pools or control peptides (ViraFEST assay). No antigens are known for them. Cultured CD4+ T cell DNA was sequenced using the Oncomine TCR Beta short-read assay. Each CDR3 protein gets one entry after TCRdb re-called the PCR reads with MiXCR. The sample has about 16,000 distinct CDR3 sequences; roughly three fifths are singletons. The sequencing input was CD4+ T cells from blood, cultured in vitro. These receptor sequences come from a human donor who had recovered from COVID-19.

The chain uses TRBV5-1 and TRBJ2-3; D remains unclear. V lost 5 bases and J 2 bases, leaving 9 bases between the germline ends. The CDR3 loop spans 13 amino acids. The germline gives CDR1 SGHRS, CDR2 YFSETQ. CDR3 sequence reads: CASRSSPTDTQYF. CDR3 bases: TGCGCCAGCAGAAGTAGCCCCACAGATACGCAGTATTTT.

The chain uses TRBV28 and TRBJ2-7, with D unresolved. Trimming took 4 bases from V and 2 from J, leaving 3 bases between them. CDR1 and CDR2 (germline): MDHEN, SYDVKM. This CDR3 is 11 amino acids long. The CDR3 sequence: CASSSAYEQYF. CDR3 in DNA: TGTGCCAGCAGTTCAGCCTACGAGCAGTACTTC.

In the case of this clonotype: At one end, the junction sequence differs from germline, possibly due to a read error. The V and J genes are TRBV20-1 and TRBJ1-1; D might be TRBD1 (6 bases). CDR1 and CDR2 (germline): DFQATT, SNEGSKA (reference sequence). The CDR3 spans 14 residues. The CDR3 spells CSARDQLGATEASF. CDR3 nucleotide sequence: TGCAGTGCTAGAGATCAACTGGGGGCAACTGAAGCTTCCTTT.

The gene calls are TRBV20-1 and TRBJ2-4, with D possibly TRBD2 on 7 matching bases. Germline loops: CDR1 DFQATT, CDR2 SNEGSKA (reference sequence). The germline V and J ends were trimmed by 8 bases and 9 bases, with 23 bases remaining between them. This CDR3 comprises 14 residues. The CDR3, as DNA: TGCAGTACGTGGGGGCCTAGCGGCTTTGGCATTCAGTACTTC. It codes for CSTWGPSGFGIQYF.

The chain has TRBV6-1 and TRBJ2-3, with 9 bases identical to TRBD2. The germline V gene has CDR1 MNHNS and CDR2 SASEGT. V lost 7 bases, J lost 3 bases, and 5 bases stayed unmatched. The CDR3 is made up of 14 amino acids. Here the CDR3 DNA reads TGTGCCAGCAAGGCGGGAGGGCCGACAGATACGCAGTATTTT. Protein: CASKAGGPTDTQYF.

CDR3 DNA sequence: TGTGCCAGCAGTTACTCCACAGGGTGGACTGAAGCTTTCTTT. Residues: CASSYSTGWTEAFF. J is TRBJ1-1 and V is TRBV6-2 or TRBV6-3; weak D call: TRBD1 (6 bases). There are 14 residues in the CDR3. Germline V CDR1 and CDR2: MNHEY, SVGEGT. Trimming pared 0 bases from V and 5 bases from J, leaving 10 bases between.

The chain employs TRBV15 and TRBJ2-3, with 9 bases that match TRBD2. V trimming: 0 bases; J trimming: 6 bases; junction bases outside the gene matches: 16. The CDR3 runs to 19 residues. In germline, CDR1 is LNHNV, CDR2 YYDKDF (reference sequence). The CDR3 sequence: CATSRDSELGSGRMDTQYF. CDR3 DNA: TGTGCCACCAGCAGAGATTCTGAGCTTGGTAGCGGGAGAATGGATACGCAGTATTTT. The full variable domain, its missing parts supplied by reference TRBV15 and TRBJ2-3, is DAMVIQNPRYQVTQFGKPVTLSCSQTLNHNVMYWYQQKSSQAPKLLFHYYDKDFNNEADTPDNFQSRRPNTSFCFLDIRSPGLGDTAMYLCATSRDSELGSGRMDTQYFGPGTRLTVL.

The chain recombines TRBV19 with TRBJ1-2, with D possibly TRBD1 on 6 matching bases. Per germline, CDR1 LNHDA and CDR2 SQIVND (reference sequence). There are 17 residues in the CDR3. Trimming removed 5 bases from V and 4 bases from J, with 23 bases in between. In DNA, the CDR3 is TGTGCCAGTAGTCCAATCTCAGGGGCCCTGAACCTCTATGGCTACACCTTC. Translating gives CASSPISGALNLYGYTF.

The V and J genes are TRBV11-1 and TRBJ2-5; 10 bases map to TRBD2. CDR3 length equals 15 residues. V lost 5 bases, J lost 9 bases, and 12 bases stayed unmatched. Germline V CDR1 and CDR2: SGHAT, FQDESV (reference sequence). CDR3 sequence: CASSPGLAFYSAQYF. Written as DNA, the CDR3 is TGTGCCAGCAGCCCGGGACTAGCGTTTTATTCGGCCCAGTACTTC. Full variable domain (rest looked up from reference TRBV11-1 and TRBJ2-5): EAEVAQSPRYKITEKSQAVAFWCDPISGHATLYWYRQILGQGPELLVQFQDESVVDDSQLPKDRFSAERLKGVDSTLKIQPAELGDSAMYLCASSPGLAFYSAQYFGPGTRLLVL.

This chain uses TRBV27 with TRBJ2-2; the match to TRBD1 covers 10 bases. This CDR3 has 15 residues. Per the germline V gene, CDR1 is MNHEY and CDR2 is SMNVEV (reference sequence). Unmatched junction bases numbered 8, after V lost 8 bases and J lost 5 bases. The DNA for the CDR3 is TGTGCCAGCCGCGGACAGGGGGTTGGTACCGGGGAGCTGTTTTTT. It yields the protein CASRGQGVGTGELFF.

CDR3 in DNA: TGTGCCAGCAGCCCGCAGACGGCGAACACTGAAGCTTTCTTT. Residues: CASSPQTANTEAFF. The V and J genes are TRBV7-2 and TRBJ1-1; D call uncertain. V lost 5 bases, J lost 1 base, and 11 bases lay in between. The CDR3 length is 14 residues. Germline V gene sequence: CDR1 SGHTA, CDR2 FQGNSA.

The chain joins TRBV6-1 to TRBJ1-1; D unresolved. V was trimmed by 5 bases and J by 1 base, leaving 11 bases between them. CDR3 length equals 14 residues. CDR1 is MNHNS, CDR2 SASEGT, per germline. The CDR3, as DNA: TGTGCCAGCAGTACGTCAGTGGGGAACACTGAAGCTTTCTTT. Translating it yields CASSTSVGNTEAFF.

This clonotype was observed once. The chain is built from TRBV7-9 and TRBJ2-5; 10 nucleotides align to TRBD1. The CDR3 is 14 residues long. The trim removed 5 bases at V and 5 bases at J, leaving 5 bases unmatched. In germline, CDR1 is SEHNR, CDR2 FQNEAQ (reference sequence). The CDR3 nucleotides read TGTGCCAGCAGCCACGGGACAGGGGCTGAGACCCAGTACTTC. The encoded protein is CASSHGTGAETQYF.

This clonotype was detected a few times. The chain combines TRBV20-1 with TRBJ1-5, with 10 bases identical to TRBD1. V lost 5 bases and J lost 4; bases outside the gene matches: 5. From germline, CDR1 is DFQATT and CDR2 SNEGSKA (reference sequence). The CDR3 length is 14 residues. The CDR3 DNA is TGCAGTGCTGCCGGGACAGGGGTGAATCAGCCCCAGCATTTT. This encodes CSAAGTGVNQPQHF.

The V and J genes are TRBV30 and TRBJ1-1; D is uncertain. CDR1 GTSNPN and CDR2 SVGIG come from the germline V gene (reference sequence). This CDR3 is 14 amino acids long. Deletions cut 2 bases from V and 1 base from J, with 11 bases between. The chain's CDR3 is CAWSPSWGNTEAFF. Written as DNA, the CDR3 is TGTGCCTGGAGTCCTTCGTGGGGGAACACTGAAGCTTTCTTT.

The chain has TRBV6-1 and TRBJ2-5; TRBD2 matches at 11 bases. This CDR3 is built from 17 residues. Trimming at V came to 6 bases and at J to 5 bases, leaving 14 bases not matched to a gene. Per germline, CDR1 MNHNS and CDR2 SASEGT. CDR3 loop: CASSPGVAGGPVETQYF. The CDR3 DNA is TGTGCCAGCAGCCCGGGGGTAGCGGGAGGGCCTGTGGAGACCCAGTACTTC.

The chain uses TRBV7-2 and TRBJ2-5; no reliable D call. CDR1 and CDR2 from the germline V gene are SGHTA and FQGNSA. V lost 5 bases to trimming and J lost 1 base, with 8 bases between them. CDR3 length: 13 amino acids. The CDR3 DNA is TGTGCCAGCAGCCGTACTCTCCAAGAGACCCAGTACTTC. Translated, it gives CASSRTLQETQYF.

The chain uses TRBV5-1 and TRBJ1-1; TRBD1 is a possible D gene (5 bases). Looked up from germline, CDR1 is SGHRS and CDR2 is YFSETQ. V was pared by 3 bases and J by 1 base, with 7 bases between. This CDR3 has 13 amino acids. The chain's CDR3 is CASSSDKNTEAFF. CDR3 in DNA: TGCGCCAGCAGCTCGGACAAGAACACTGAAGCTTTCTTT.

This clonotype was seen a few times. The rearrangement links TRBV11-3 to TRBJ1-1; D unclear. Trimming took 1 base from V and 6 from J, leaving 9 bases between them. Germline V gene data show CDR1 as SGHNT and CDR2 as YENEEA. This CDR3 is 13 amino acids long. CDR3 protein: CASSLGQISEAFF. The CDR3 DNA follows: TGTGCCAGCAGCTTAGGTCAGATCTCTGAAGCTTTCTTT.

The chain couples TRBV18 to TRBJ2-5; tentative D call: TRBD2 (6 bases). CDR1 KGHSH and CDR2 LQKENI come from the germline V gene. Trimming pared 2 bases from V and 0 bases from J, leaving 16 bases between. This CDR3 spans 17 amino acids. CDR3 in amino acids: CASSPATGGGYQETQYF. The CDR3 DNA sequence: TGTGCCAGCTCACCAGCGACTGGAGGAGGGTACCAAGAGACCCAGTACTTC.

V is TRBV6-2 or TRBV6-3 and J is TRBJ2-7; no clear D gene. Germline-derived CDR1 and CDR2 are MNHEY and SVGEGT. V lost 5 bases to trimming and J lost 0 bases, with 17 bases between them. The CDR3 contains 16 residues. CDR3 bases: TGTGCCAGCAGTGATCCCCGGCTCAGGAGCTCCTACGAGCAGTACTTC. Protein: CASSDPRLRSSYEQYF.

The chain is built from TRBV20-1 and TRBJ2-7; TRBD2 agrees at 7 bases. The J segment lost 7 bases and the V segment lost 5 bases, leaving 14 bases of the junction unmatched. The CDR3 is 14 amino acids. The germline gives CDR1 DFQATT, CDR2 SNEGSKA (reference sequence). This CDR3 reads CSAEKSGMLGEQYF. CDR3 DNA: TGCAGTGCTGAGAAAAGCGGGATGCTGGGGGAGCAGTACTTC.

In its sample, this clonotype was seen a few times. The chain has TRBV27 and TRBJ1-2, with unresolved D. Trimming left V 4 bases short and J 8 bases short, with 14 bases between. This CDR3 spans 13 amino acids. Germline values: CDR1 MNHEY, CDR2 SMNVEV (reference sequence). CDR3 loop: CASSSTTYGGYTF. The CDR3 region has the DNA TGTGCCAGCAGTTCAACTACCTACGGGGGCTACACCTTC.